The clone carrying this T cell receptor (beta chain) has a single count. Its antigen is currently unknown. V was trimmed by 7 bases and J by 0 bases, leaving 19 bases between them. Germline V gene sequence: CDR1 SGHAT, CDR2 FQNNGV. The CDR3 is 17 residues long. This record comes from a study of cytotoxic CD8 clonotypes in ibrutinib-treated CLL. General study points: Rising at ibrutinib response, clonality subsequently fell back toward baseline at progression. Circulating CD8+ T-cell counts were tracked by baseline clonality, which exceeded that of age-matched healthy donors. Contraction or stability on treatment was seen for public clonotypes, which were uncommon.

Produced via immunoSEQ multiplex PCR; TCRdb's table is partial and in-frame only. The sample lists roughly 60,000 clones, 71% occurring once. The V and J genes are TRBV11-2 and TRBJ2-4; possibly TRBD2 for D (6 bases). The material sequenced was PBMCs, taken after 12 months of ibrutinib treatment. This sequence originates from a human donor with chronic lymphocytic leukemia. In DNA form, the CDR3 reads TGTGCCAGCAACGCCGCCCGGGGGTCCTTAGCCAAAAACATTCAGTACTTC. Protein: CASNAARGSLAKNIQYF.